This T cell receptor (beta chain) was sequenced during a study of CD8 T cells in ankylosing spondylitis. Study-level findings and limits: Clones linked to the disease showed a CD8+ phenotype. They occurred at relatively low frequencies in peripheral blood. Researchers reportedly found disease-linked clones significantly enriched in matched ankylosing spondylitis synovial fluid. Blood from ankylosing spondylitis patients appeared to carry a characteristic eight-variant TCR beta motif.

This clonotype was detected only a few times. What it binds is not known. This CDR3 is built from 14 residues. The germline gives CDR1 LNHDA, CDR2 SQIVND (reference sequence). V was shortened by 4 bases and J by 2 bases, with 12 bases between the two germline ends. Construction of TCR beta libraries was performed using quantitative 5'-RACE with molecular barcodes. TCRdb reanalysed the 5' RACE reads using MiXCR and keeps one entry per CDR3 protein. The table includes roughly 400,000 distinct CDR3 sequences, 20% to 25% detected once. Material: blood, either unsorted or a sorted T cell fraction (not recorded which). This TCR derives from a male donor with ankylosing spondylitis. The rearrangement uses TRBV19 and TRBJ2-7, with D maybe TRBD2 (6 bases). The CDR3: CASSTDGSPYEQYF. The CDR3 nucleotides are TGTGCCAGTAGTACGGACGGGAGTCCCTACGAGCAGTACTTC.